This T cell receptor beta chain was profiled in a study of identical twins. A universal primer site was created by template switching, with the cDNA bearing unique molecular identifiers. Each CDR3 protein gets one entry after TCRdb re-called the 5' RACE reads with MiXCR. The repertoire holds under 1 million distinct CDR3 sequences, with approximately 13% as singletons. The CDR3 length is 12 residues. V was shortened by 6 bases and J by 2 bases, with 10 bases between the two germline ends. Germline assignment: CDR1 DFQATT and CDR2 SNEGSKA (reference sequence). These data also featured in a second study, about yellow fever vaccine responses in identical twins. From that report: Twins' vaccine T cell responses reportedly seemed partly convergent and partly personalized.

The sequenced material came from PBMCs. The clonotype originates from a woman between 18 and 30 years old in good health. This chain links TRBV20-1 with TRBJ1-2; D ambiguous. This chain's CDR3 is CSANGVNYGYTF. In DNA, the CDR3 is TGCAGTGCAAATGGGGTGAACTATGGCTACACCTTC.